The subject of this entry is one TCR beta chain. Its matching antigen is unknown. The record originates from a study of metastatic and nonmetastatic thyroid tumors. Study in general: It was across blood and tumor or nodule tissue from malignant and benign thyroid patients that repertoires were compared. Study findings and constraints: Significantly higher TCR beta diversity was reportedly seen in malignant thyroid tumors than benign nodules, in blood and tumor.

V dropped 4 bases and J dropped 3 bases, with 17 bases sitting between them. The germline V gene has CDR1 DFQATT and CDR2 SNEGSKA (reference sequence). The CDR3 covers 15 residues. Not a single patient had been given any form of treatment at any point before undergoing thyroid surgery. Original processing notes: Clinicopathological groups supplied CDR3 differences that were used to build a distant-metastasis classifier for papillary thyroid cancer. Using MiXCR, TCRdb re-called clones from the PCR reads. The V and J calls shown here were made by TCRdb, not taken from the authors' results. This sample carries around 28,000 clones, 16% of them seen once, and the ten largest clones take about 4.8%.

This TCR was sampled from a female donor with papillary thyroid cancer or a benign thyroid nodule (not recorded which). Some clones in this sample may be carry-over from other donors' samples. Input material: blood. The chain couples TRBV20-1 to TRBJ2-3; no firm D call. The CDR3 DNA is TGCAGTGCTATAGATAACAGCCTGATGACAGATACGCAGTATTTT. Amino acids: CSAIDNSLMTDTQYF.